This T cell receptor (beta chain) comes out of a study of OX40 agonist ivuxolimab in advanced cancers. Study as a whole: Ivuxolimab, an antibody that agonizes OX40 (CD134), was administered to the patients. Study findings and constraints: Several nonresponders also turned out to have low normalized T-cell clonal expansion.

V lost 5 bases and J lost 7; bases outside the gene matches: 8. The CDR3 consists of 15 residues. Germline-derived CDR1 and CDR2 are SGHRS and YFSETQ. Measured with immunoSEQ multiplex PCR; TCRdb has only the in-frame clones, and not every one. In the table there are 75,000 to 100,000 clones, over 90% of which are singletons. Concerning this clone itself: What it recognizes is unknown.

The chain recombines TRBV5-1 with TRBJ1-4; 10 bases fit TRBD1. The TCR originated in an adult with an advanced solid tumor such as melanoma, head and neck, liver or kidney cancer. The starting material was CD4+ or CD8+ T cells sorted from blood, obtained in a trial of the OX40 agonist ivuxolimab. CDR3 in amino acids: CASRVTGGPSEKLFF. In nucleotides, the CDR3 is TGCGCCAGCAGGGTGACAGGGGGCCCTTCTGAAAAACTGTTTTTT.